The T cell receptor (beta chain) under discussion was sequenced for a study of T cell responses to AZD1222 COVID-19 vaccine. Points from the study as a whole: Among AZD1222 vaccinees, only five to seven were seropositive at baseline. Close to half of spike-specific TCRs reportedly recognize unmutated variant regions. Spike as a whole was targeted by vaccine-associated CD4 TCRs, dominant at 160-218 and 743-854.

Points on this clone: Its antigen remains unidentified.

Sequencing was performed with immunoSEQ multiplex PCR; in TCRdb, only in-frame clones are kept and a portion is missing. The sample includes some 110,000 clones, approximately 90% of them seen just once. The sequences come from peripheral blood, collected on day 0 of AZD1222 vaccination. The source of this sequence is an adult in good health.

The CDR3 coding sequence is TGTGCCAGCACTAGGTGGGAGTCGGGGGAGCTGTTTTTT. Its protein is CASTRWESGELFF. The rearrangement joins TRBV27 to TRBJ2-2; possibly TRBD2 for D (5 bases). Germline V gene lookup returns CDR1 MNHEY and CDR2 SMNVEV (reference sequence). This CDR3 spans 13 amino acids. V was cut by 7 bases and J by 8 bases, with 14 bases left in between.